This T cell receptor beta chain comes out of a study of neurological immune-mediated disorders. Study-wide background: Within the group of about 35 multiple sclerosis patients, 31 were relapsing-remitting, while 3 were secondary progressive.

PBMCs stored at -80 C, numbering 2 million, were the origin of the unsorted libraries. TCRdb fed the 5' RACE reads into MiXCR, producing one record per CDR3 protein. Of about 46,000 distinct CDR3 sequences listed, around 4.3% were seen once; the top ten hold 5.7%. Germline V gene data show CDR1 as MNHNY and CDR2 as SVGAGI (reference sequence). J was trimmed by 4 bases and V by 0 bases; bases with no gene match: 4. This CDR3 is 17 amino acids long. Study findings and constraints: Because no CDR3 amino acid sequences were shared across subjects by expanded clones, private repertoires were suggested in all groups.

This clonotype was recorded a few times. Its antigen is not known. The TCR comes from a woman aged 55-75 years with multiple sclerosis. The sequencing input was PBMCs. This chain joins TRBV6-6 and TRBJ2-3; TRBD2 matches 13 bases. DNA of the CDR3: TGTGCCAGCAGTTACTCAGGGACTAGCGGGGTCCCAGATACGCAGTATTTT. It encodes CASSYSGTSGVPDTQYF.